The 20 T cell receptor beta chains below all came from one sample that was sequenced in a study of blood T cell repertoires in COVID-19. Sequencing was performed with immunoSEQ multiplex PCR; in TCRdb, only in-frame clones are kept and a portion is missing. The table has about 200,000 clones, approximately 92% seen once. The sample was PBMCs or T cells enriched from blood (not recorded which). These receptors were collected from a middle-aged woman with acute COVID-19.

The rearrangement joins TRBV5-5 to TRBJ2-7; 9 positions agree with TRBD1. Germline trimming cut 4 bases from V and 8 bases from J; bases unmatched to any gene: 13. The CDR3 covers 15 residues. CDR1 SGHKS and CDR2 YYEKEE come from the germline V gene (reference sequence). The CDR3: CASSVKDRGELKQYF. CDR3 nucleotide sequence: TGTGCCAGCAGCGTAAAGGACAGGGGAGAATTAAAGCAGTACTTC.

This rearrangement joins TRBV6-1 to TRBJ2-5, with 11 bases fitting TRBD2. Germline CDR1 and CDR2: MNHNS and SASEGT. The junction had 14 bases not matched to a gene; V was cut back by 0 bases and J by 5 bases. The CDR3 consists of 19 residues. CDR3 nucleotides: TGTGCCAGCAGTGAAGCGGGGTTCGGGCTAGCGGGGGGCCAGGAGACCCAGTACTTC. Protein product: CASSEAGFGLAGGQETQYF.

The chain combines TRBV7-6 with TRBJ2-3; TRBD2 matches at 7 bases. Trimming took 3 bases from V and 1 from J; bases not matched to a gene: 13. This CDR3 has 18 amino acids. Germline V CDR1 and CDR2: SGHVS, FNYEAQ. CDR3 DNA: TGTGCCAGCAGCTTTAGCCCCCAATCTAGCGGAGGCACAGATACGCAGTATTTT. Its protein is CASSFSPQSSGGTDTQYF.

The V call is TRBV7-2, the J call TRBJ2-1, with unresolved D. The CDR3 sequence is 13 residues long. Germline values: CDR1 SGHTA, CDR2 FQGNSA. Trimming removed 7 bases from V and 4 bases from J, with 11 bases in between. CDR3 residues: CASTKTGYNEQFF. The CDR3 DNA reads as TGTGCCAGCACTAAGACTGGTTACAATGAGCAGTTCTTC.

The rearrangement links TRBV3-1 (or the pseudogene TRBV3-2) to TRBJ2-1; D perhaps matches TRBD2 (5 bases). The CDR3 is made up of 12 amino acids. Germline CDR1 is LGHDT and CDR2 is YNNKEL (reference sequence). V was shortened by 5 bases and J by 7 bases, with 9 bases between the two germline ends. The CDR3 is CASSAGRNEQFF. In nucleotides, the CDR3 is TGTGCCAGCAGCGCGGGCCGAAATGAGCAGTTCTTC.

The CDR3 sequence: CASSSDRDSGYTF. DNA for the CDR3: TGTGCCAGCAGTTCGGACAGGGACTCTGGCTACACCTTC. The chain carries TRBV27 and TRBJ1-2, with 8 bases aligning to TRBD1. The J segment lost 7 bases and the V segment lost 4 bases, leaving 5 bases of the junction unmatched. In germline, CDR1 is MNHEY, CDR2 SMNVEV (reference sequence). The CDR3 runs 13 residues.

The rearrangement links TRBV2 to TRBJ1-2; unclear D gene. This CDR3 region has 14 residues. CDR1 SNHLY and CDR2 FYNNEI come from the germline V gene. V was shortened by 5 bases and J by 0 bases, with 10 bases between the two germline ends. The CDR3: CASSFGLANYGYTF. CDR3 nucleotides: TGTGCCAGCAGTTTCGGACTCGCTAACTATGGCTACACCTTC.

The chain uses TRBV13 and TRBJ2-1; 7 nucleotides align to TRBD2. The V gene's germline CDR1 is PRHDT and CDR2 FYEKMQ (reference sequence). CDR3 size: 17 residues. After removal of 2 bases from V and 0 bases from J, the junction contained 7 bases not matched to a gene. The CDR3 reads CASSLTLAASSYNEQFF. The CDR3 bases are TGTGCCAGCAGCTTAACTCTAGCGGCGAGCTCCTACAATGAGCAGTTCTTC.

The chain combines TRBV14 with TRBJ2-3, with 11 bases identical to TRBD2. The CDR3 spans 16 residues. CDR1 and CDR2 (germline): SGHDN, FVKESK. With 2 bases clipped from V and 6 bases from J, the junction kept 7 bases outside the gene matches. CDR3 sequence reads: CASSQLAGGFPDTQYF. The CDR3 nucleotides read TGTGCCAGCAGCCAACTAGCGGGGGGATTCCCGGATACGCAGTATTTT.

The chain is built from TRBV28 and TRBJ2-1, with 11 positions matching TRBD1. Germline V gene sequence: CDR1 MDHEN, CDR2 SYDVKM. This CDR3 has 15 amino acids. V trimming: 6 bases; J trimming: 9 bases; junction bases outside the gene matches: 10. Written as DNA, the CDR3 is TGTGCCAGCAGCCTGGGACAGGGGGTAGGCGGTGAGCAGTTCTTC. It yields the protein CASSLGQGVGGEQFF.

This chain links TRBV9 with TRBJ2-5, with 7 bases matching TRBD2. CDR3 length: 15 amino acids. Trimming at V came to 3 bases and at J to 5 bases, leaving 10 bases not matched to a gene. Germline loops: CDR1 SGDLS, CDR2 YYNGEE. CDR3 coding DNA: TGTGCCAGCAGCGCCACTCCCGGGGGGTCGGAGACCCAGTACTTC. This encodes CASSATPGGSETQYF.

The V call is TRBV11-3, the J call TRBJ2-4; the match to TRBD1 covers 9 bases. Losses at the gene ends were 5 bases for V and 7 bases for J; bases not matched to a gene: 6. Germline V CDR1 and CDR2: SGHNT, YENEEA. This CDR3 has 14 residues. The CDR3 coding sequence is TGTGCCAGCAGCGCGCCGGGACAGGGCAACATTCAGTACTTC. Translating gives CASSAPGQGNIQYF. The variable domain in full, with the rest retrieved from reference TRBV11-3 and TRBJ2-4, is EAGVVQSPRYKIIEKKQPVAFWCNPISGHNTLYWYLQNLGQGPELLIRYENEEAVDDSQLPKDRFSAERLKGVDSTLKIQPAELGDSAVYLCASSAPGQGNIQYFGAGTRLSVL.

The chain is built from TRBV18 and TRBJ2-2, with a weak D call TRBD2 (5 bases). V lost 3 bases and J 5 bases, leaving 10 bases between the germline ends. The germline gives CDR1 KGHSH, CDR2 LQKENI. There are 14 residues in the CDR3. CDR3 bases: TGTGCCAGCTCACCGGGAGTTCGGACCGGGGAGCTGTTTTTT. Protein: CASSPGVRTGELFF.

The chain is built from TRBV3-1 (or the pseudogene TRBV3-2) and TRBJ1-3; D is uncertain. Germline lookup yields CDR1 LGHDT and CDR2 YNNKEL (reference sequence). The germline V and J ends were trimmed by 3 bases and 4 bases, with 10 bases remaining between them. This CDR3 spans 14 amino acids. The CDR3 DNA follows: TGTGCCAGCAGCCATGTAGCAGCCGGAAACACCATATATTTT. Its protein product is CASSHVAAGNTIYF.

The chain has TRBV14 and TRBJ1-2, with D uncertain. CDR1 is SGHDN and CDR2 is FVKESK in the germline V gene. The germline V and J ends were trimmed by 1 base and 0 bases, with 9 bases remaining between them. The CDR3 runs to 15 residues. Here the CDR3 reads CASSQVGGANYGYTF. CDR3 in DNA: TGTGCCAGCAGCCAAGTTGGCGGAGCTAACTATGGCTACACCTTC.

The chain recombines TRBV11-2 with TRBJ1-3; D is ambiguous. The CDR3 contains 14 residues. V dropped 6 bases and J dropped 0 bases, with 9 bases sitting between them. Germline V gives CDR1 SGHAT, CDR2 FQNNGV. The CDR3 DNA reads TGTGCCAGCAGTCGTAGTTCCTCTGGAAACACCATATATTTT. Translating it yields CASSRSSSGNTIYF. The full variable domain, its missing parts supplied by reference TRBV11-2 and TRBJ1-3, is EAGVAQSPRYKIIEKRQSVAFWCNPISGHATLYWYQQILGQGPKLLIQFQNNGVVDDSQLPKDRFSAERLKGVDSTLKIQPAKLEDSAVYLCASSRSSSGNTIYFGEGSWLTVV.

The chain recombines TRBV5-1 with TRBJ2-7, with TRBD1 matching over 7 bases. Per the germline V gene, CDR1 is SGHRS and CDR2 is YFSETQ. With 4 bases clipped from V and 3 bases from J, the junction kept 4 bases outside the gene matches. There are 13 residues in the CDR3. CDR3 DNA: TGCGCCAGCAGCCTTGGGACAGACTACGAGCAGTACTTC. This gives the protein CASSLGTDYEQYF.

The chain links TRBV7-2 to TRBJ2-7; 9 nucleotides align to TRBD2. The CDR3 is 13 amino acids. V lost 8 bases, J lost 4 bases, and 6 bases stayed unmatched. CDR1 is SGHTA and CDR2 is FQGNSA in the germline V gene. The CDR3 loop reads CASGLAPEYEQYF. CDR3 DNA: TGTGCCAGCGGACTAGCGCCTGAATACGAGCAGTACTTC.

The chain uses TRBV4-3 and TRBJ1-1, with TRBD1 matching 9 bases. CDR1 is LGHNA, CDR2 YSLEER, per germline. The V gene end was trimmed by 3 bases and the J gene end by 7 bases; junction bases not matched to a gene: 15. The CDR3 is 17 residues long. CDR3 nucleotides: TGCGCCAGCAGCCATTGGACAGGGGCCCCTCCTAACGTTGAAGCTTTCTTT. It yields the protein CASSHWTGAPPNVEAFF.

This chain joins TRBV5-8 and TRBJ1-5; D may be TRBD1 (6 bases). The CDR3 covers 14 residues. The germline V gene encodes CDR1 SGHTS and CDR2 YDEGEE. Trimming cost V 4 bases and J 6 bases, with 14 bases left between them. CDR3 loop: CASSKRQVAQPQHF. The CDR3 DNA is TGTGCCAGCAGCAAACGACAGGTGGCTCAGCCCCAGCATTTT.